A selection of T cell receptor beta chains follows, all from one sample in a study of blood T cell repertoires in COVID-19. The data were produced by immunoSEQ multiplex PCR, yet TCRdb's version contains in-frame clones alone and is incomplete. In the table there are around 320,000 clones, roughly 90% of which are singletons. Material for sequencing was PBMCs or T cells enriched from blood (not recorded which). These receptors were obtained from a woman between 18 and 29 years old with acute COVID-19. Each CDR3 is given with its conserved first and last residue. A D gene is named only where the DNA matches it firmly. The size field is filled for only some rows; it gives once, few, many or a size class.

D gene: TRBD2
J gene: TRBJ2-3
clone size: NA
V gene: TRBV28
CDR3 DNA: TGTGCCAGCAGTTACGGGGGGAAAACAGATACGCAGTATTTT
CDR3 protein: CASSYGGKTDTQYF

D gene: TRBD1
J gene: TRBJ1-2
clone size: NA
V gene: TRBV10-3
CDR3 DNA: TGTGCCATCACTCCCGCCGGGACAGGGAATGGCTACACCTTC
CDR3 protein: CAITPAGTGNGYTF

D gene: TRBD1
J gene: TRBJ2-5
clone size: NA
V gene: TRBV28
CDR3 DNA: TGTGCCAGCAGTCCCCGGACAGGGAGAGAGACCCAGTACTTC
CDR3 protein: CASSPRTGRETQYF

D gene: TRBD2
J gene: TRBJ2-1
clone size: NA
V gene: TRBV6-4
CDR3 DNA: TGTGCCAGCAGTGACTCGCCAACTAGCGGGAAGTATTTTCAGTTCTTC
CDR3 protein: CASSDSPTSGKYFQFF

D gene: NA
J gene: TRBJ2-4
clone size: NA
V gene: TRBV9
CDR3 DNA: TGTGCCAGCAACGACCGGGACATAGCCAAAAACATTCAGTACTTC
CDR3 protein: CASNDRDIAKNIQYF

D gene: NA
J gene: TRBJ1-1
clone size: NA
V gene: TRBV28
CDR3 DNA: TGTGCCAGCAGTACTCCGGGTACGTACACTGAAGCTTTCTTT
CDR3 protein: CASSTPGTYTEAFF

D gene: NA
J gene: TRBJ1-1
clone size: NA
V gene: TRBV5-1
CDR3 DNA: TGCGCCAGCAGCTTTACTACGGACACTGAAGCTTTCTTT
CDR3 protein: CASSFTTDTEAFF

D gene: NA
J gene: TRBJ1-1
clone size: NA
V gene: TRBV14
CDR3 DNA: TGTGCCAGCAGCCCCAGATCTCGGAGGACTGAAGCTTTCTTT
CDR3 protein: CASSPRSRRTEAFF

D gene: NA
J gene: TRBJ2-5
clone size: once
V gene: TRBV19
CDR3 DNA: TGTGCCAGTAGTCCCCCCGGCGGGTTCAGGTCAGAGACCCAGTACTTC
CDR3 protein: CASSPPGGFRSETQYF

D gene: TRBD1
J gene: TRBJ2-7
clone size: few
V gene: TRBV12-3/TRBV12-4
CDR3 DNA: TGTGCCAGCACCGGGGACAGGGGTTTAGAGCAGTACTTC
CDR3 protein: CASTGDRGLEQYF

D gene: TRBD2
J gene: TRBJ2-1
clone size: NA
V gene: TRBV4-2
CDR3 DNA: TGTGCCAGCAGCCAAGAACTAGCGGGGACCTACAATGAGCAGTTCTTC
CDR3 protein: CASSQELAGTYNEQFF

D gene: NA
J gene: TRBJ1-6
clone size: NA
V gene: TRBV6-5
CDR3 DNA: TGTGCCAGCAGCACAGGGAACCTTTGGTCACCCCTCCACTTT
CDR3 protein: CASSTGNLWSPLHF

D gene: NA
J gene: TRBJ1-6
clone size: NA
V gene: TRBV5-8
CDR3 DNA: TGTGCCAGCAGCTGGAGCGCACCCCTCCACTTT
CDR3 protein: CASSWSAPLHF

D gene: TRBD1
J gene: TRBJ2-5
clone size: NA
V gene: TRBV19
CDR3 DNA: TGTGCCAGCAACCCCGGGACAGGGGGCTGGGAGACCCAGTACTTC
CDR3 protein: CASNPGTGGWETQYF

D gene: TRBD1
J gene: TRBJ2-7
clone size: once
V gene: TRBV29-1
CDR3 DNA: TGCAGCGCCAGGGGGACAGGGGTCTACGAGCAGTACTTC
CDR3 protein: CSARGTGVYEQYF

D gene: NA
J gene: TRBJ2-5
clone size: NA
V gene: TRBV24-1
CDR3 DNA: TGTGCCACCAGTTCGGAGACCCAGTACTTC
CDR3 protein: CATSSETQYF

D gene: TRBD1
J gene: TRBJ2-7
clone size: once
V gene: TRBV28
CDR3 DNA: TGTGCCAGCAGTTCCTCGGGACAGGGACCCTACGAGCAGTACTTC
CDR3 protein: CASSSSGQGPYEQYF

D gene: TRBD2
J gene: TRBJ2-1
clone size: NA
V gene: TRBV28
CDR3 DNA: TGTGCCACCTTGGGGGGTCCTAGCGGGAGAAACAATGAGCAGTTCTTC
CDR3 protein: CATLGGPSGRNNEQFF

D gene: TRBD2
J gene: TRBJ2-3
clone size: NA
V gene: TRBV28
CDR3 DNA: TGTGCCAGCAGTCCGACTAGCCGACTATATACGCAGTATTTT
CDR3 protein: CASSPTSRLYTQYF

D gene: TRBD1
J gene: TRBJ1-2
clone size: once
V gene: TRBV7-9
CDR3 DNA: TGTGCCAGCAGCTCGGGGACAGGGGACCACGGCTACACCTTC
CDR3 protein: CASSSGTGDHGYTF

D gene: TRBD2
J gene: TRBJ2-1
clone size: NA
V gene: TRBV11-3
CDR3 DNA: TGTGCCAGCAGCTTAGTCGGCGGGAGTGAGGGTGGGAATGAGCAGTTCTTC
CDR3 protein: CASSLVGGSEGGNEQFF

D gene: TRBD2
J gene: TRBJ2-1
clone size: NA
V gene: TRBV10-3
CDR3 DNA: TGTGCCATCAGTGAGTCTAGCGGGAGTGGGGCCTACAATGAGCAGTTCTTC
CDR3 protein: CAISESSGSGAYNEQFF

D gene: NA
J gene: TRBJ2-7
clone size: NA
V gene: TRBV27
CDR3 DNA: TGTGCCAGCAGTTCGGTTTTAGGGGAATCCTACGAGCAGTACTTC
CDR3 protein: CASSSVLGESYEQYF

D gene: NA
J gene: TRBJ2-2
clone size: NA
V gene: TRBV5-4
CDR3 DNA: TGTGCCAGCAGCTTGGACAGGGCGGACACCGGGGAGCTGTTTTTT
CDR3 protein: CASSLDRADTGELFF

D gene: TRBD2
J gene: TRBJ2-7
clone size: NA
V gene: TRBV19
CDR3 DNA: TGTGCCAGTAGTAGCGCTAGCGGGAGCTACGAGCAGTACTTC
CDR3 protein: CASSSASGSYEQYF

D gene: TRBD1
J gene: TRBJ2-5
clone size: NA
V gene: TRBV5-6
CDR3 DNA: TGTGCCAGCAGCTTATTAACGGGACAGTACCAAGAGACCCAGTACTTC
CDR3 protein: CASSLLTGQYQETQYF